This is a list of T cell receptor beta chains from one sample in a study of cytomegalovirus exposure and HLA in healthy donors. The assay was immunoSEQ multiplex PCR, and TCRdb's table has in-frame clones only and misses some. The data show 160,000 or so clones, approximately 80% seen once. Specimen: PBMCs. Receptors were obtained from a woman aged 18-29 years in good health and CMV-seronegative. Each CDR3 is given with its conserved first and last residue. The order of the fields is V gene, clone size, D gene, J gene, CDR3 DNA, CDR3 protein. A D gene is named only where the DNA matches it firmly. A clone size is listed for some rows: how often the clone was seen (once, few, many), or a class if it is expanded.

TRBV14,.,.,TRBJ1-2,TGTGCCAGCAGCCAAGATCGGGGCTATGGCTACACCTTC,CASSQDRGYGYTF
TRBV6-6,.,TRBD1,TRBJ2-1,TGTGCCAGCACCTACCTCCGGGACAGACTTTACAATGAGCAGTTCTTC,CASTYLRDRLYNEQFF
TRBV30,once,.,TRBJ2-1,TGTGCCTGGAGTGTACGTGGCAGGGTTTCCTACAATGAGCAGTTCTTC,CAWSVRGRVSYNEQFF
TRBV7-2,.,TRBD2,TRBJ2-2,TGTGCCAGCAGCTTGGGGGGGGCGAACACCGGGGAGCTGTTTTTT,CASSLGGANTGELFF
TRBV19,.,.,TRBJ1-5,TGTGCCAGTGGTCTGGCCAGGCGCAATCAGCCCCAGCATTTT,CASGLARRNQPQHF
TRBV4-1,.,.,TRBJ2-2,TGCGCCAGCAGCCTTGAGTGGGGCCACACCGGGGAGCTGTTTTTT,CASSLEWGHTGELFF
TRBV4-1,.,TRBD2,TRBJ2-3,TGCGCCAGCAGCCAGGAAGGACTAGCACCAAGAGTATACTTT,CASSQEGLAPRVYF
TRBV30,.,TRBD1,TRBJ2-3,TGTGCCTGGACATCACAGGGGACAGATACGCAGTATTTT,CAWTSQGTDTQYF
TRBV12-5,.,TRBD2,TRBJ2-3,TGTGCTAGTGGTCCGACTAGCGGTTACACAGATACGCAGTATTTT,CASGPTSGYTDTQYF
TRBV4-1,.,.,TRBJ1-3,TGCGCCAGCAGCCAAGTCAACTCTGGAAACACCATATATTTT,CASSQVNSGNTIYF
TRBV4-2,once,.,TRBJ1-1,TGTGCCAGCAGCCAAGGGTCGGGGGTTGGGACTGAAGCTTTCTTT,CASSQGSGVGTEAFF
TRBV2,few,TRBD2,TRBJ2-5,TGTGCCAGCAGATCAGGAGGACTAGCGGGGTTGCCAGAGACCCAGTACTTC,CASRSGGLAGLPETQYF
TRBV7-8,.,.,TRBJ2-7,TGTGCCAGCAGCCTAGTTAGAGAGCAGTACTTC,CASSLVREQYF
TRBV23-1,.,.,TRBJ2-1,TGCGCCAGCAGTCAATCGATCTGCCCGTTCATCAGTAACAATGAGCAGTTCTTC,CASSQSICPFISNNEQFF
TRBV6-4,few,TRBD1,TRBJ2-6,TGTGCCAGCAGTGATGTACGACAGGGCCACTCTGGGGCCAACGTCCTGACTTTC,CASSDVRQGHSGANVLTF
TRBV6-5,.,.,TRBJ2-4,TGTGCCAGCAGTTTATATTACAGGGAGGCCAAAAACATTCAGTACTTC,CASSLYYREAKNIQYF
TRBV30,.,.,TRBJ1-2,TGTGCCTGGGAGGCCCCCCTCCGTCAGGGCTATGGCTACACCTTC,CAWEAPLRQGYGYTF
TRBV5-4,once,TRBD1,TRBJ1-4,TGTGCCAGCAGCCCAGGGGGTGGGAAACTGTTTTTT,CASSPGGGKLFF
TRBV7-2,.,.,TRBJ1-5,TGTGCCAGCAGTGTACGGGGCAATCAGCCCCAGCATTTT,CASSVRGNQPQHF
TRBV5-4,.,TRBD1,TRBJ2-3,TGTGCCAGCAGCTCCGGGACAGGGAACGCAGATACGCAGTATTTT,CASSSGTGNADTQYF
TRBV2,.,TRBD2,TRBJ2-3,TGTGCCGGAGCGGGGGGCACAGATACGCAGTATTTT,CAGAGGTDTQYF
TRBV5-4,.,TRBD1,TRBJ1-5,TGTGCCAGCAGCAACAGGGGCAGCAATCAGCCCCAGCATTTT,CASSNRGSNQPQHF
TRBV5-1,few,.,TRBJ1-2,TGCGCCAGCAGCTTGGCGGCGGGTTCTTATGGCTACACCTTC,CASSLAAGSYGYTF
TRBV6-4,.,TRBD2,TRBJ2-3,TGTGCCACCTCACTAGCGAGCACAGATACGCAGTATTTT,CATSLASTDTQYF
TRBV28,once,TRBD1,TRBJ1-5,TGTGCCAGCAGTAACAAGGGGGCTAGCAATCAGCCCCAGCATTTT,CASSNKGASNQPQHF
TRBV11-1,.,.,TRBJ1-1,TGTGCCAGCAGCTCCGAACTCCCCAAAGACAGGATAAACACTGAAGCTTTCTTT,CASSSELPKDRINTEAFF
TRBV6-1,.,.,TRBJ2-1,TGTGCCAGCAGACTGAATCCAGGCAATGAGCAGTTCTTC,CASRLNPGNEQFF
TRBV11-2,.,TRBD2,TRBJ2-5,TGTGCCAGCAGCTCCACCGCTAGCGGGGGGATTAGCTTCCAAGAGACCCAGTACTTC,CASSSTASGGISFQETQYF
TRBV4-2,.,TRBD1,TRBJ1-2,TGTGCCAGCAGCCAAGATCAACAGGGGGCTGGCTACACCTTC,CASSQDQQGAGYTF
TRBV5-1,.,TRBD2,TRBJ2-3,TGCGCCAGCAGCTTAGTTCCGGGACTAGCGGGGGTGACAGATACGCAGTATTTT,CASSLVPGLAGVTDTQYF
TRBV11-3,.,TRBD2,TRBJ2-1,TGTGCCAGCAGCTTGGGTAGCGGGGGGTCCTACAATGAGCAGTTCTTC,CASSLGSGGSYNEQFF
TRBV29-1,.,.,TRBJ1-3,TGCAGCGTTGTCGTGGGGGCCGGTGGAAACACCATATATTTT,CSVVVGAGGNTIYF
TRBV2,.,TRBD1,TRBJ1-2,TGTGCCAGCACCATCTCCCAGGGGGCATTGTATGGCTACACCTTC,CASTISQGALYGYTF
TRBV6-5,.,.,TRBJ2-7,TGTGCCAGCAGCTCCCGCTCAGCGAGTCCCTACGAGCAGTACTTC,CASSSRSASPYEQYF
TRBV19,.,.,TRBJ2-7,TGTGCCAGTAGTAACGGCAAAGCAGGCGACGAGCAGTACTTC,CASSNGKAGDEQYF
TRBV5-1,.,TRBD2,TRBJ2-2,TGCGCCAGCAGCCCGACTAGCGGGGGCCCGAACACCGGGGAGCTGTTTTTT,CASSPTSGGPNTGELFF
TRBV6-1,few,TRBD1,TRBJ1-1,TGTGCCAGCAGTGCGACAGGGGGCACTGAAGCTTTCTTT,CASSATGGTEAFF
TRBV2,.,.,TRBJ1-5,TGTGCCAGCAGCCTCGATTCAGGGCTTAGCAATCAGCCCCAGCATTTT,CASSLDSGLSNQPQHF
TRBV30,few,.,TRBJ2-7,TGTGCCTGGGGCGGATACGAGCAGTACTTC,CAWGGYEQYF
TRBV21-1,.,.,TRBJ2-3,TGTGCCAGCAGCAAAGGTTCGGCTAGCGGGGGGCCCCCCTGCACAGATACGCAGTATTTT,CASSKGSASGGPPCTDTQYF
TRBV30,.,.,TRBJ2-1,TGTGCCTGGAGTTATACAGGGTATCTGGAGCAGTTCTTC,CAWSYTGYLEQFF
TRBV5-1,.,TRBD2,TRBJ2-5,TGCGCCAGCAGAAGACCTGCTAGCGGGGGGCCTCAAGAGACCCAGTACTTC,CASRRPASGGPQETQYF
TRBV6-1,.,.,TRBJ2-3,TGTGCCAGCACCAACTTGGATACGCAGTATTTT,CASTNLDTQYF
TRBV7-6,.,.,TRBJ1-6,TGTGCCAGCAGCTTAGGGACACCGACGGATAATTCACCCCTCCACTTT,CASSLGTPTDNSPLHF
TRBV7-9,.,.,TRBJ2-7,TGTGCCAGCAGCTTATCCGGGTCGTCCTACGAGCAGTACTTC,CASSLSGSSYEQYF
TRBV14,.,.,TRBJ2-5,TGTGCCAGCAGCCAAGATCTCGGACACCGCACCCAAGAGACCCAGTACTTC,CASSQDLGHRTQETQYF
TRBV14,.,.,TRBJ1-4,TGTGCCAGCAGCCATTTACCAGGGGAAAGGGGCGATGAAAAACTGTTTTTT,CASSHLPGERGDEKLFF
TRBV7-9,once,TRBD1,TRBJ2-1,TGTGCCAGCAGCCTACAGGGGGCGGCATCGGATGAGCAGTTCTTC,CASSLQGAASDEQFF
TRBV10-3,once,TRBD1,TRBJ1-4,TGTGCCATCAGTGAGTCGACAGGGTCCCGTGAAAAACTGTTTTTT,CAISESTGSREKLFF
TRBV29-1,.,TRBD1,TRBJ1-2,TGCAGCGTTGAGGGCAGGGGGCGCAACTATGGCTACACCTTC,CSVEGRGRNYGYTF